Included here is one T cell receptor (beta chain) sequence, with context. This clone has only one observation. It lacks a known antigen. Base qualities are not provided; no much larger clone lies one nucleotide away. The data derive from a study of blood T cell repertoires in COVID-19 (TCRdb year 2020). Regarding the research as a whole: Samples from collaborators originated in the United States, Italy and Spain and spanned both the acute and convalescent phases of COVID-19. Where available, HLA class I and class II types were obtained from metadata supplied by the sample provider rather than from assay-based typing. The repertoires were released in a freely available public database intended as a resource for research on the immune response to SARS-CoV-2. Subjects who had been exposed to COVID-19, were actively infected with it, or had recovered from it provided the deeply sampled blood TCRbeta repertoires that made up the dataset. The prospective study material was composed of cDNA or gDNA derived from T cells, B-cell-depleted T cells, or PBMCs. A de-identified subject ID, COVID-19 status, age in years and sex were almost always included in the sample metadata. The samples were drawn from two sources: the first 160 participants of the ongoing ImmuneRACE study, and 1,200 or so subjects contributed by 6 global collaborators. Study-wide findings and limitations: The quantity of clinical and demographic metadata differed by source and by participant and was supplied without curation.

Collaborating institutions collected whole blood in K2EDTA tubes following their own protocols. For TCRbeta analysis, collaborator samples were shipped as frozen whole blood, as isolated PBMCs, or as DNA extracted from either sample type. V gives up 5 bases and J gives up 0 bases, and the segment between their germline ends measures 4 bases. Reading from cysteine to phenylalanine, the CDR3 counts 12 amino acids. The DNA shown is the 36-base CDR3, in frame from base 1. TCRbeta CDR3 regions were amplified from genomic DNA using the immunoSEQ Assay, a bias-controlled multiplex PCR. Per the original workflow: Nucleated cell counts per sample were estimated from amplification of reference gene primers within the assay. To quantify the absolute abundance of each unique TCRbeta CDR3 rearrangement, sequence reads were collapsed and filtered. For each sample, productive Simpson clonality was calculated by taking the square root of Simpson's diversity index across productive rearrangements. As stored in TCRdb, this immuneACCESS dataset retains in-frame rearrangements with V and J assigned. A fraction of the clones does not appear; measured against another copy, unresolved V genes explain less than half of the discrepancy, and the remainder lacks a known reason. The DNA was the basis for D and trimming; V, J and clone size are from that table. Counted in this sample were about 82,000 clones; approximately 80% of them appeared once. 15% to 20% of the sample goes to the ten largest clones.

The chain links TRBV12-3 or TRBV12-4 with TRBJ1-2, with no confidently assigned D gene. Input material: peripheral blood. This sequence was found in an older man with active or convalescent COVID-19. The CDR3 loop reads CASSTANYGYTF. The sequenced DNA: TGTGCCAGCAGTACAGCTAACTATGGCTACACCTTC.